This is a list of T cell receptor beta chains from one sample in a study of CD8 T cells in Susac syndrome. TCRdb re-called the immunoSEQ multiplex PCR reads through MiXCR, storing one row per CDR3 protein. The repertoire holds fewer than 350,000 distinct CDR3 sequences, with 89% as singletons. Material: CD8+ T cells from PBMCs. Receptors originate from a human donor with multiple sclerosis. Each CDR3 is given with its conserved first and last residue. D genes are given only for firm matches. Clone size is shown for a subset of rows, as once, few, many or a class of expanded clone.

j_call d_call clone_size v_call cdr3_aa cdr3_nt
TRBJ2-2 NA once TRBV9 CASSREYTGELFF TGTGCCAGCAGCCGTGAGTACACCGGGGAGCTGTTTTTT
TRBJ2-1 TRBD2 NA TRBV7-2 CASSLLAGGLDEQFF TGTGCCAGCAGCTTACTGGCGGGGGGGTTGGATGAGCAGTTCTTC
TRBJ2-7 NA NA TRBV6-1 CASSEAGSNYYEQYF TGTGCCAGCAGTGAAGCGGGCAGTAACTACTACGAGCAGTACTTC
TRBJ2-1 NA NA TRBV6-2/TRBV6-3 CASSYFGLRYNEQFF TGTGCCAGCAGTTACTTCGGACTCCGATACAATGAGCAGTTCTTC
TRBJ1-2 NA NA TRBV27 CASSLLGQSSGYGYTF TGTGCCAGCAGTTTACTTGGACAGTCTTCTGGCTATGGCTACACCTTC
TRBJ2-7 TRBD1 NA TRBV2 CASIGSAPIGTVGEQYF TGTGCCAGCATCGGTTCAGCCCCGATCGGGACAGTCGGCGAGCAGTACTTC
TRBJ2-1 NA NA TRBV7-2 CASSQIRLPNEQFF TGTGCCAGCAGCCAGATCCGGCTCCCTAATGAGCAGTTCTTC
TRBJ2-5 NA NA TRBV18 CASSPGRTEGETQYF TGTGCCAGCTCACCAGGGCGTACCGAGGGAGAGACCCAGTACTTC
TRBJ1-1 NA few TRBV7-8 CASSQSTEAFF TGTGCCAGCAGCCAGAGTACTGAAGCTTTCTTT
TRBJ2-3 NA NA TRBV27 CASTLDGFTDTQYF TGTGCCAGCACCTTGGACGGTTTCACAGATACGCAGTATTTT
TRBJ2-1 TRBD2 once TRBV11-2 CASSPRTSGSIDEQFF TGTGCCAGCAGCCCTCGGACTAGCGGGAGTATAGATGAGCAGTTCTTC
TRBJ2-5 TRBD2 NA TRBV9 CASSEGTSGETQYF TGTGCCAGCAGCGAGGGGACTAGCGGGGAGACCCAGTACTTC
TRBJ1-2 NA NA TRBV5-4 CASSPAWGGYGYTF TGTGCCAGCAGCCCCGCATGGGGGGGCTATGGCTACACCTTC
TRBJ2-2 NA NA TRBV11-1 CASSLVQGGGTGELFF TGTGCCAGCAGCCTAGTTCAGGGGGGTGGCACCGGGGAGCTGTTTTTT
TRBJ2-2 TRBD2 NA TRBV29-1 CSVEASGINTGELFF TGCAGCGTTGAGGCCAGCGGGATTAACACCGGGGAGCTGTTTTTT
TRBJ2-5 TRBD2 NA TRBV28 CASSFPGGSPQETQYF TGTGCCAGCAGTTTTCCGGGAGGAAGTCCTCAAGAGACCCAGTACTTC
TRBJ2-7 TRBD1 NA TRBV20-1 CSASGTEAYEQYF TGCAGTGCTAGTGGGACAGAAGCCTACGAGCAGTACTTC
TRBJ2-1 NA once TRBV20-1 CSARSGDNEQFF TGCAGTGCTAGGTCCGGGGACAATGAGCAGTTCTTC
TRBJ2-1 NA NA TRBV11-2 CASSPNVNEQFF TGTGCCAGCAGCCCGAACGTAAATGAGCAGTTCTTC
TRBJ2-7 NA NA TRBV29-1 CSVADLNPYEQYF TGCAGCGTTGCCGATCTTAATCCCTACGAGCAGTACTTC
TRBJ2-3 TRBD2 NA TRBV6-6 CASSLAGPQGTQYF TGTGCCAGCAGTTTAGCGGGACCTCAAGGCACGCAGTATTTT
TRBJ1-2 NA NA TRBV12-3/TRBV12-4 CASSFWQGASYGYTF TGTGCCAGCAGTTTTTGGCAGGGAGCTAGCTATGGCTACACCTTC
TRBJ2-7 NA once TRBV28 CASSFRAEQYF TGTGCCAGCAGTTTCCGGGCTGAGCAGTACTTC
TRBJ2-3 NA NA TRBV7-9 CASSLGFQGKYF TGTGCCAGCAGCTTAGGCTTCCAGGGAAAGTATTTT
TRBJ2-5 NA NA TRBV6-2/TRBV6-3 CASSSKEGHAETQYF TGTGCCAGCAGTTCCAAAGAGGGCCACGCGGAGACCCAGTACTTC
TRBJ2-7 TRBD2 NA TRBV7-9 CASSFSLAGGEQYF TGTGCCAGCAGCTTTTCGTTAGCGGGAGGGGAGCAGTACTTC
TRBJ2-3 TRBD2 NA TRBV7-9 CASSLVGLADWQYF TGTGCCAGCAGCTTAGTAGGACTAGCAGACTGGCAGTATTTT
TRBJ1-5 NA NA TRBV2 CASRFRTDWGQPQHF TGTGCCAGCAGATTCCGGACAGATTGGGGGCAGCCCCAGCATTTT
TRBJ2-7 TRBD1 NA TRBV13 CASSVGQGWNEQYF TGTGCCAGCAGCGTCGGACAGGGATGGAACGAGCAGTACTTC
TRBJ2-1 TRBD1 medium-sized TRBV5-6 CASSLGDREYNEQFF TGTGCCAGCAGCTTAGGGGACAGGGAATACAATGAGCAGTTCTTC
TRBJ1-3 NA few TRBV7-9 CATRGNTIYF TGTGCCACCCGTGGAAACACCATATATTTT
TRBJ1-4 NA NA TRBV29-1 CSATTGTYEKLFF TGCAGCGCCACTACAGGGACCTATGAAAAACTGTTTTTT
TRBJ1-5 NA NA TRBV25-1 CASSRYTAKSNQPQHF TGTGCCAGCAGTCGGTATACAGCTAAAAGCAATCAGCCCCAGCATTTT
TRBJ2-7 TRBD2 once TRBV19 CASSTFAGGSEQYF TGTGCCAGTAGTACCTTCGCGGGGGGCTCCGAGCAGTACTTC
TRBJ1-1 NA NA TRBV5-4 CASSWEGRGNTEAFF TGTGCCAGCAGCTGGGAGGGAAGAGGGAACACTGAAGCTTTCTTT
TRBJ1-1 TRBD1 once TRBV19 CASTIGEGGSTEAFF TGTGCCAGTACCATAGGTGAAGGGGGCTCCACTGAAGCTTTCTTT
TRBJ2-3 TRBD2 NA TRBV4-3 CASSQDDLAGSGKDTQYF TGCGCCAGCAGCCAAGATGATCTAGCGGGAAGTGGGAAAGATACGCAGTATTTT
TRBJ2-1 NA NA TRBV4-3 CASSKGGWGEQFF TGCGCCAGCAGCAAAGGAGGGTGGGGTGAGCAGTTCTTC
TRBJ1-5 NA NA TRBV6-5 CASSSAEGWNQPQHF TGTGCCAGCAGCTCAGCAGAGGGGTGGAATCAGCCCCAGCATTTT
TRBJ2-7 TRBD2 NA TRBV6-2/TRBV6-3 CASSSPGLAGGDEQYF TGTGCCAGCAGTTCTCCCGGACTAGCGGGAGGGGACGAGCAGTACTTC
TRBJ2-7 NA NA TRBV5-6 CASSSTRRGYEQYF TGTGCCAGCAGCTCGACTAGGCGGGGATACGAGCAGTACTTC
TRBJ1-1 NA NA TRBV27 CASSPMTRGVPNTEAFF TGTGCCAGCAGTCCCATGACGCGTGGGGTTCCTAACACTGAAGCTTTCTTT
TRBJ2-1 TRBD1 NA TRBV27 CASSPGQGAYNEQFF TGTGCCAGCAGTCCGGGACAGGGGGCCTACAATGAGCAGTTCTTC
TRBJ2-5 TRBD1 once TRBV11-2 CASRGQGAEETQYF TGTGCCAGCAGGGGTCAGGGGGCCGAAGAGACCCAGTACTTC